These 21 T cell receptor beta chains originate from one sample sequenced in a study of T cell responses to AZD1222 COVID-19 vaccine. The data were produced by immunoSEQ multiplex PCR, yet TCRdb's version contains in-frame clones alone and is incomplete. The repertoire holds roughly 130,000 clones, around 91% seen once, with approximately 1.5% in the top ten. Sequenced material: peripheral blood, taken on day 0 of AZD1222 vaccination. These receptors originate from an adult in good health.

The chain combines TRBV6-5 with TRBJ2-7, with 9 bases fitting TRBD1. This CDR3 region has 15 residues. The germline V gene has CDR1 MNHEY and CDR2 SVGAGI. With V trimmed by 0 bases and J by 2 bases, 2 bases remained unmatched. In DNA, the CDR3 is TGTGCCAGCAGTTACTCTGGACAGGGGACCTACGAGCAGTACTTC. Protein sequence: CASSYSGQGTYEQYF.

This sequence joins TRBV18 and TRBJ2-2, with D tentatively TRBD1 (6 bases). Germline CDR1 reads KGHSH; CDR2 reads LQKENI. This CDR3 is built from 15 residues. V lost 3 bases, J lost 2 bases, and 10 bases lay in between. The CDR3 region has the DNA TGTGCCAGCTCACCGAGACAGGCTAACACCGGGGAGCTGTTTTTT. This sequence encodes CASSPRQANTGELFF. Based on the CDR3 plus reference TRBV18 and TRBJ2-2, the full variable domain is NAGVMQNPRHLVRRRGQEARLRCSPMKGHSHVYWYRQLPEEGLKFMVYLQKENIIDESGMPKERFSAEFPKEGPSILRIQQVVRGDSAAYFCASSPRQANTGELFFGEGSRLTVL.

The rearrangement uses TRBV19 and TRBJ1-2, with D uncertain. The CDR3 contains 16 residues. The V gene lost 2 bases and the J gene lost 1 base, with 14 bases spanning the gap. Germline V gene sequence: CDR1 LNHDA, CDR2 SQIVND (reference sequence). CDR3 loop: CASSIIPETFNYGYTF. The CDR3 DNA follows: TGTGCCAGTAGTATAATCCCGGAAACTTTTAACTATGGCTACACCTTC.

This clone is a singleton in its sample. This chain's CDR3 is CASSDPPGTSGKSSYNEQFF. The CDR3 nucleotides read TGTGCCAGCAGCGATCCACCCGGGACTAGCGGGAAGAGCTCCTACAATGAGCAGTTCTTC. The chain recombines TRBV7-6 with TRBJ2-1; 13 bases are a match to TRBD2. There are 20 residues in the CDR3. CDR1 and CDR2 from the germline V gene are SGHVS and FNYEAQ. Trimming removed 5 bases from V and 0 bases from J; junction bases left unmatched: 13.

The chain uses TRBV7-9 and TRBJ1-2, with no clear D. Trimming removed 5 bases from V and 1 base from J, with 8 bases in between. CDR3 length equals 13 residues. CDR1 and CDR2 from the germline V gene are SEHNR and FQNEAQ (reference sequence). CDR3: CASSPDNNYGYTF. Here the CDR3 DNA reads TGTGCCAGCAGCCCGGATAATAACTATGGCTACACCTTC.

The chain recombines TRBV15 with TRBJ2-3; D ambiguous. This CDR3 is 15 amino acids long. Germline V gives CDR1 LNHNV, CDR2 YYDKDF (reference sequence). V lost 3 bases to trimming and J lost 2 bases, with 12 bases between them. The CDR3 is CATSRGRQHTDTQYF. CDR3 nucleotide sequence: TGTGCCACCAGCAGGGGCAGGCAACACACAGATACGCAGTATTTT.

This clone is a singleton in its sample. This chain uses TRBV5-1 with TRBJ2-1, with 10 bases fitting TRBD2. CDR1 is SGHRS, CDR2 YFSETQ, per germline. The V and J ends lost 1 base and 10 bases, in that order; junction bases with no gene match: 8. The CDR3 is 15 residues long. The CDR3, as DNA: TGCGCCAGCAGCTTGCGTCTAGCGGGAGTCAGGGAGCAGTTCTTC. Translated, it gives CASSLRLAGVREQFF.

The CDR3 DNA sequence: TGTGCCAGCAGTTACAATGAGCAGTTCTTC. This encodes CASSYNEQFF. The chain is built from TRBV6-1 and TRBJ2-1, with D hard to call. Trimming left V 5 bases short and J 4 bases short, with 0 bases between. CDR3 length equals 10 residues. CDR1 MNHNS and CDR2 SASEGT come from the germline V gene.

CDR3 DNA: TGTGCCACCAGTGATTCCCCCCCGCCCAGGGGCCAAGAGACCCAGTACTTC. Translated: CATSDSPPPRGQETQYF. This sequence joins TRBV24-1 and TRBJ2-5; a possible D gene is TRBD1 (6 bases). The germline CDR1 and CDR2 sequences are KGHDR and SFDVKD. This CDR3 contains 17 residues. Trimming took 2 bases from V and 1 from J, leaving 16 bases between them.

The rearrangement links TRBV12-3 or TRBV12-4 to TRBJ2-1; D ambiguous. V was shortened by 7 bases and J by 4 bases, with 11 bases between the two germline ends. The CDR3 extends over 13 amino acids. This CDR3 reads CASNTEPYNEQFF. CDR3 nucleotides: TGTGCCAGCAACACCGAGCCTTACAATGAGCAGTTCTTC.

The CDR3 DNA follows: TGTGCCAGCAGCTCCCGCGCGGGGGGGGATATCAATGAGCAGTTCTTC. Protein sequence: CASSSRAGGDINEQFF. V gene TRBV6-4 combines with J gene TRBJ2-1; 9 bases match TRBD2. The CDR3 is made up of 16 amino acids. After removal of 6 bases from V and 6 bases from J, the junction contained 12 bases not matched to a gene. The germline V gene has CDR1 MRHNA and CDR2 SNTAGT.

The rearrangement joins TRBV6-8 to TRBJ2-7; 13 nucleotides align to TRBD2. The CDR3 extends over 19 amino acids. Germline V lookup: CDR1 MNHGY, CDR2 SAAAGT. V shed 3 bases, J shed 7 bases, and the junction held 18 bases outside the gene matches. CDR3 loop: CASSYPRGQTSGRAAEQYV. CDR3 DNA sequence: TGTGCCAGCAGTTATCCGAGGGGCCAAACTAGCGGGAGGGCGGCGGAGCAGTACGTC.

The chain recombines TRBV19 with TRBJ2-5, with unresolved D. CDR3 size: 11 residues. Germline V lookup: CDR1 LNHDA, CDR2 SQIVND (reference sequence). Trimming stripped 5 bases from V and 1 base from J, with 2 bases between. In nucleotides, the CDR3 is TGTGCCAGTAGTTTCCAAGAGACCCAGTACTTC. It is translated as CASSFQETQYF. Together with reference TRBV19 and TRBJ2-5, the CDR3 gives the full variable domain: DGGITQSPKYLFRKEGQNVTLSCEQNLNHDAMYWYRQDPGQGLRLIYYSQIVNDFQKGDIAEGYSVSREKKESFPLTVTSAQKNPTAFYLCASSFQETQYFGPGTRLLVL.

The chain has TRBV4-1 and TRBJ2-7; no clear D. Germline lookup yields CDR1 MGHRA and CDR2 YSYEKL. This CDR3 comprises 14 residues. V was trimmed by 1 base and J by 0 bases, leaving 7 bases between them. The CDR3: CASSQGPASYEQYF. Written as DNA, the CDR3 is TGCGCCAGCAGCCAAGGCCCGGCCTCCTACGAGCAGTACTTC.

The J gene is TRBJ2-5, the V gene TRBV5-6; D is ambiguous. Trimming took 1 base from V and 5 from J, leaving 3 bases between them. This CDR3 is built from 11 residues. Germline V gene data show CDR1 as SGHDT and CDR2 as YYEEEE. CDR3 in amino acids: CASSLYETQYF. The CDR3 nucleotides read TGTGCCAGCAGCTTGTACGAGACCCAGTACTTC.

In its sample, this clone was seen once. The CDR3 DNA follows: TGTGCCTGGAACGGGGGCAGTGAGCAGTACTTC. Its protein product is CAWNGGSEQYF. The rearrangement links TRBV30 to TRBJ2-7; perhaps D is TRBD1 or TRBD2 (6 bases each). The CDR3 runs 11 residues. Germline lookup yields CDR1 GTSNPN and CDR2 SVGIG (reference sequence). Trimming stripped 4 bases from V and 7 bases from J, with 11 bases between. The entire variable domain, with the rest obtained from reference TRBV30 and TRBJ2-7, is as follows: SQTIHQWPATLVQPVGSPLSLECTVEGTSNPNLYWYRQAAGRGLQLLFYSVGIGQISSEVPQNLSASRPQDRQFILSSKKLLLSDSGFYLCAWNGGSEQYFGPGTRLTVT.

The CDR3 bases are TGCGCCAGCAGCTTGGGGGCCTCTAACTATGGCTACACCTTC. Amino acid sequence: CASSLGASNYGYTF. The V and J genes are TRBV5-1 and TRBJ1-2; unclear D gene. The CDR3 totals 14 residues. Trimming took off 0 bases at V and 0 bases at J, with 6 bases between the two ends. Per the germline V gene, CDR1 is SGHRS and CDR2 is YFSETQ.

V and J are TRBV24-1 and TRBJ1-1; TRBD1 is a possible D gene (6 bases). The germline CDR1 and CDR2 sequences are KGHDR and SFDVKD. The CDR3 spans 15 residues. The V end lost 8 bases, the J end lost 0 bases, and 15 bases lay between the germline ends. The CDR3 here is CATIRGRGMNTEAFF. CDR3 DNA sequence: TGTGCCACCATCCGGGGGCGGGGGATGAACACTGAAGCTTTCTTT.

This sequence joins TRBV19 and TRBJ2-7; D gene ambiguous. The germline V gene encodes CDR1 LNHDA and CDR2 SQIVND (reference sequence). Deletions cut 4 bases from V and 3 bases from J, with 10 bases between. This CDR3 spans 13 amino acids. CDR3 sequence (DNA): TGTGCCAGTAGTAAGGCCGAATTCTACGAGCAGTACTTC. Residues: CASSKAEFYEQYF.

This clone was seen a single time. V usage is TRBV18 and J usage is TRBJ2-1; 9 bases line up with TRBD2. Trimming removed 0 bases from V and 4 bases from J; junction bases left unmatched: 10. Germline lookup yields CDR1 KGHSH and CDR2 LQKENI. There are 18 residues in the CDR3. In DNA, the CDR3 is TGTGCCAGCTCACCACCGACTAGCGGCCCGCCTTATTACAATGAGCAGTTCTTC. Its protein product is CASSPPTSGPPYYNEQFF.

The chain links TRBV6-1 to TRBJ1-5; 8 nucleotides align to TRBD1. The CDR3 is 15 amino acids. With V trimmed by 3 bases and J by 6 bases, 7 bases remained unmatched. Per the germline V gene, CDR1 is MNHNS and CDR2 is SASEGT. CDR3 in amino acids: CASSERQGRTQPQHF. The DNA of the CDR3 is TGTGCCAGCAGTGAGAGACAGGGGCGGACTCAGCCCCAGCATTTT.